Sequencing of this T cell receptor beta chain was carried out in a study of CD8+ T cells in alopecia areata. Broader study findings: Uncertainty about whether baseline CD8+ expansion is linked to response remains, with one nonresponder. There were also resident alphabeta T cells of normal skin sequenced in scalp samples. In scalp, tofacitinib significantly decreased clonality and expanded CD8+ clones among the top 100. Many expanded lesional clones persisted in scalp and blood during tofacitinib treatment.

The germline gives CDR1 MGHRA, CDR2 YSYEKL. The CDR3 is 15 amino acids. Trimming shortened V by 0 bases and J by 2 bases, and 7 bases separated the two germline ends. RNA, once extracted, was reverse transcribed into cDNA for use as the sequencing template. TCRdb keeps only in-frame clones here, not all; method: immunoSEQ multiplex PCR. The sample has about 74,000 clones; around 29% are singletons. The treatment is: oral pan-JAK inhibitor, 5-10 mg twice daily. In regard to this clone: Its antigen is unidentified.

This clonotype originated in a human donor with alopecia areata. The sequences come from CD8+ T cells sorted from blood, collected at week 4, from a patient treated with tofacitinib. The chain couples TRBV4-1 to TRBJ2-2; D unresolved. DNA for the CDR3: TGCGCCAGCAGCCAAGATTACGGTAACACCGGGGAGCTGTTTTTT. The encoded protein is CASSQDYGNTGELFF.